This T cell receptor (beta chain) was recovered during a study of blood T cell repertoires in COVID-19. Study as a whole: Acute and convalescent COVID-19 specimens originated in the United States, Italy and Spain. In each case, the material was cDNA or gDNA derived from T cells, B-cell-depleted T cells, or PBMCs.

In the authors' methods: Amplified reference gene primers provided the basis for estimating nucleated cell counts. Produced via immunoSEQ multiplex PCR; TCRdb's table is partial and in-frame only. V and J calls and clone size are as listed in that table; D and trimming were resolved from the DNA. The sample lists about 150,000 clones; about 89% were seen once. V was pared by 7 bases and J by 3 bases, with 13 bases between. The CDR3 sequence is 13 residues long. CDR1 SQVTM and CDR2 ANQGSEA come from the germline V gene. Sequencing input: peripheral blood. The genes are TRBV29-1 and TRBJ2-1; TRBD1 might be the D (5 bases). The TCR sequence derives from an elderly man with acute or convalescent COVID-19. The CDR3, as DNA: TGCAGCGGAAACAGGCCCAACTACAATGAGCAGTTCTTC. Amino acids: CSGNRPNYNEQFF.